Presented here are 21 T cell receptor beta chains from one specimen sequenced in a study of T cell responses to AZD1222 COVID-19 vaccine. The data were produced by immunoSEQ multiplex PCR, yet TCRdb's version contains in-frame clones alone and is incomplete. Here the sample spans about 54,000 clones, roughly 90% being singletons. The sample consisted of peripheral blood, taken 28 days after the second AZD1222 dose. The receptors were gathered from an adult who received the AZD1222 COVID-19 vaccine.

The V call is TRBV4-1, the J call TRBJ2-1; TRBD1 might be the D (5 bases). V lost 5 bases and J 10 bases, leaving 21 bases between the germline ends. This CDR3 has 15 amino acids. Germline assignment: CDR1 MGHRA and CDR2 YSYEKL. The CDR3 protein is CASSSRQIRHDEQFF. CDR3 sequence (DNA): TGCGCCAGCAGCTCACGACAGATTCGTCATGACGAGCAGTTCTTC.

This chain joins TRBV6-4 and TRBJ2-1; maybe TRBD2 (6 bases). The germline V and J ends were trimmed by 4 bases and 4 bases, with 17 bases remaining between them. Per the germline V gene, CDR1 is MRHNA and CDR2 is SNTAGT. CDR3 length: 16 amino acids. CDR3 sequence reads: CASSVQPRGTYNEQFF. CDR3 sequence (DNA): TGTGCCAGCAGTGTACAACCTAGAGGGACTTACAATGAGCAGTTCTTC.

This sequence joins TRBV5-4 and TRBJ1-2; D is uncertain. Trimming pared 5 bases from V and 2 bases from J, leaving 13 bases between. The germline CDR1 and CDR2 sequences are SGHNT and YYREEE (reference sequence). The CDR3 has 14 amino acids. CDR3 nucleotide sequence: TGTGCCAGCAGTATACCTGGGCGGAACTATGGCTACACCTTC. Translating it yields CASSIPGRNYGYTF. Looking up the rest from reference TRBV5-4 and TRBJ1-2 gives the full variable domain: ETGVTQSPTHLIKTRGQQVTLRCSSQSGHNTVSWYQQALGQGPQFIFQYYREEENGRGNFPPRFSGLQFPNYSSELNVNALELDDSALYLCASSIPGRNYGYTFGSGTRLTVV.

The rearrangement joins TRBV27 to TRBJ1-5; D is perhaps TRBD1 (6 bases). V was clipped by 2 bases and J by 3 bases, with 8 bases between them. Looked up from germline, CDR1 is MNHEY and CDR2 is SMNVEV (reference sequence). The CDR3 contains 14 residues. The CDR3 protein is CASSLRGANQPQHF. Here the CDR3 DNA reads TGTGCCAGCAGTTTACGGGGGGCCAATCAGCCCCAGCATTTT.

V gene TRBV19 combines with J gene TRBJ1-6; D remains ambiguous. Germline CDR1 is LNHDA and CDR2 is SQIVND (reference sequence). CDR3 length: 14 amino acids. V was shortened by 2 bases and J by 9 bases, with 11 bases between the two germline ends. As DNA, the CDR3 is TGTGCCAGTAGTATAAGTGTGTCGTCTTCACCCCTCCACTTT. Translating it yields CASSISVSSSPLHF.

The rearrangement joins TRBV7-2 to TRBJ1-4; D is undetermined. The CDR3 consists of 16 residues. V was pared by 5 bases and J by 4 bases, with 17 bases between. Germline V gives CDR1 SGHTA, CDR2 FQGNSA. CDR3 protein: CASSAQSGVVNEKLFF. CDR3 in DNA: TGTGCCAGCAGCGCCCAAAGCGGGGTCGTTAATGAAAAACTGTTTTTT. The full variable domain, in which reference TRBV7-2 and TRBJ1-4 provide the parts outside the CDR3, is GAGVSQSPSNKVTEKGKDVELRCDPISGHTALYWYRQSLGQGLEFLIYFQGNSAPDKSGLPSDRFSAERTGGSVSTLTIQRTQQEDSAVYLCASSAQSGVVNEKLFFGSGTQLSVL.

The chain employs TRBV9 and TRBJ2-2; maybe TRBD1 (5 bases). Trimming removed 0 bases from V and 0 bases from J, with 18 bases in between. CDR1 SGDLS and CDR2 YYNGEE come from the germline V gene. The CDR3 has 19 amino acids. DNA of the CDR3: TGTGCCAGCAGCGTAGGTGGTCGCCCAGGGTATGCGAACACCGGGGAGCTGTTTTTT. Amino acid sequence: CASSVGGRPGYANTGELFF.

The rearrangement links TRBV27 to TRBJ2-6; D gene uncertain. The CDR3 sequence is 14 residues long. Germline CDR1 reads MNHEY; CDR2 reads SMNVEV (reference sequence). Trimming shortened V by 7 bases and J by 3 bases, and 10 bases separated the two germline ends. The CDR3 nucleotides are TGTGCCAGCAAACCCCAACTTGGGGCCAACGTCCTGACTTTC. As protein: CASKPQLGANVLTF.

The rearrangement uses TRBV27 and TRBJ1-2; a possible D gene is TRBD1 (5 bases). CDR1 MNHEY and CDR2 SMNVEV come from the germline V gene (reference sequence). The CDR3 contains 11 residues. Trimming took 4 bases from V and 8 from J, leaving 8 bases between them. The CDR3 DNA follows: TGTGCCAGCAGTTCGGGGGGGGGCTACACCTTC. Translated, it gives CASSSGGGYTF.

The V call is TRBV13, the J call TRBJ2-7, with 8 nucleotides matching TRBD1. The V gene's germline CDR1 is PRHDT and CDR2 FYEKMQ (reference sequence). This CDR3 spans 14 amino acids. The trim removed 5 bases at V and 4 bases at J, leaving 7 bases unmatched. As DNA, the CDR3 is TGTGCCAGCAGCCAAGGACAGGGATCTTACGAGCAGTACTTC. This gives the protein CASSQGQGSYEQYF.

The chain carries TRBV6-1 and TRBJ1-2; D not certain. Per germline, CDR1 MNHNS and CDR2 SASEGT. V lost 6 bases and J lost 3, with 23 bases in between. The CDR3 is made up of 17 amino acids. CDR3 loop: CASSENWGFVLDYGYTF. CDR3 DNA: TGTGCCAGCAGCGAAAATTGGGGTTTTGTGTTGGACTATGGCTACACCTTC.

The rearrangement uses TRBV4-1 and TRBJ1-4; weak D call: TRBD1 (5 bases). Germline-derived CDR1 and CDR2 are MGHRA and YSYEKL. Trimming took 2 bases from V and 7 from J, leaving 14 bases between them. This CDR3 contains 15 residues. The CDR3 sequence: CASSQLTSGSEKLFF. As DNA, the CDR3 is TGCGCCAGCAGCCAACTAACTTCAGGGAGTGAAAAACTGTTTTTT.

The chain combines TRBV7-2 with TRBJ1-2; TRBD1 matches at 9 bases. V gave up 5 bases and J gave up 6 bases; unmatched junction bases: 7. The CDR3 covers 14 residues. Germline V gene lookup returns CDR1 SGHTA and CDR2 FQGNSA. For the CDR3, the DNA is TGTGCCAGCAGCGGAAACAGGGGGCCAGATGGCTACACCTTC. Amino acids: CASSGNRGPDGYTF.

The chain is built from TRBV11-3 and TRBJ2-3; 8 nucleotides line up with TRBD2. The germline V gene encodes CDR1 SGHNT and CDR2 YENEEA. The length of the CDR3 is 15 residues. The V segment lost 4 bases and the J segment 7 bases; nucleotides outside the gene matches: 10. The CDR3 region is CASSSSRGGRNTQYF. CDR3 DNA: TGTGCCAGCAGCTCGAGTCGGGGCGGGAGGAATACGCAGTATTTT.

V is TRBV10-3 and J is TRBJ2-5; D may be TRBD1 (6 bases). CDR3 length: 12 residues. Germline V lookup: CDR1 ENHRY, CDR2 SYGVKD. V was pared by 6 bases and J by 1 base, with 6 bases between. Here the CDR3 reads CAIRDSQETQYF. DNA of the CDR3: TGTGCCATCAGGGACAGCCAAGAGACCCAGTACTTC.

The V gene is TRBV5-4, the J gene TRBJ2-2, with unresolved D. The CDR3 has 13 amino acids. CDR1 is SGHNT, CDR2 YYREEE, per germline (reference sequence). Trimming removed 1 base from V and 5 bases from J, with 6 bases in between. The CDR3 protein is CASSLWATGELFF. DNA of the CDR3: TGTGCCAGCAGCTTGTGGGCTACCGGGGAGCTGTTTTTT. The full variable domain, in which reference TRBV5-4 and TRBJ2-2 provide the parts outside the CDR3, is ETGVTQSPTHLIKTRGQQVTLRCSSQSGHNTVSWYQQALGQGPQFIFQYYREEENGRGNFPPRFSGLQFPNYSSELNVNALELDDSALYLCASSLWATGELFFGEGSRLTVL.

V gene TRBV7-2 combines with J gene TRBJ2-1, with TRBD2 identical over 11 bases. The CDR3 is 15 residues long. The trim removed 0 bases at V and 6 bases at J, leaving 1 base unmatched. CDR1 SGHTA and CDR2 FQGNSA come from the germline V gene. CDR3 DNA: TGTGCCAGCAGCTTAGCCACTAGCGGGAGCAATGAGCAGTTCTTC. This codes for CASSLATSGSNEQFF.

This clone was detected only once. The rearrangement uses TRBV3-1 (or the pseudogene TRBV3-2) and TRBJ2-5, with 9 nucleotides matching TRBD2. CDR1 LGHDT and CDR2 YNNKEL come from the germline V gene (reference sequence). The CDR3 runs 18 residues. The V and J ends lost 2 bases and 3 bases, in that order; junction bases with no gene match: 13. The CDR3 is CASSQKCCGSGRKETQYF. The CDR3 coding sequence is TGTGCCAGCAGCCAAAAGTGTTGTGGTAGCGGGAGAAAAGAGACCCAGTACTTC.

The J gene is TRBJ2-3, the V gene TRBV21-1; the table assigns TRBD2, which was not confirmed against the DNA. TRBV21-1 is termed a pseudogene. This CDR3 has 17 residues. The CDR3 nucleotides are TGTGCCAGCAGCAAAGGCGGGGCGGGAGGGCACGCAGATACGCAGTATTTT. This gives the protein CASSKGGAGGHADTQYF.

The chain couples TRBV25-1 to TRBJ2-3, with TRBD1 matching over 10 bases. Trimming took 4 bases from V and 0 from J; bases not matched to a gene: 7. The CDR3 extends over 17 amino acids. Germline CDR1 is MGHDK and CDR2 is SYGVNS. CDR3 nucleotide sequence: TGTGCCAGCAGTGGGGGAGGGACAGGGGCTAGCACAGATACGCAGTATTTT. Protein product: CASSGGGTGASTDTQYF. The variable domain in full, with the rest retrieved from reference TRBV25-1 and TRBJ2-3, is EADIYQTPRYLVIGTGKKITLECSQTMGHDKMYWYQQDPGMELHLIHYSYGVNSTEKGDLSSESTVSRIRTEHFPLTLESARPSHTSQYLCASSGGGTGASTDTQYFGPGTRLTVL.

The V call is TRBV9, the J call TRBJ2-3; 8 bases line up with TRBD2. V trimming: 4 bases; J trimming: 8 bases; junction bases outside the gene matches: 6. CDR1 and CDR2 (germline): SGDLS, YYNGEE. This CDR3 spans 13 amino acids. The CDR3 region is CASSRGTSGTQYF. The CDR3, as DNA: TGTGCCAGCAGCAGAGGGACTAGTGGTACGCAGTATTTT. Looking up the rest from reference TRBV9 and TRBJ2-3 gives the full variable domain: DSGVTQTPKHLITATGQRVTLRCSPRSGDLSVYWYQQSLDQGLQFLIQYYNGEERAKGNILERFSAQQFPDLHSELNLSSLELGDSALYFCASSRGTSGTQYFGPGTRLTVL.